Only a few counts were recorded for the clone carrying this T cell receptor beta chain. With 3 bases clipped from V and 4 bases from J, the junction kept 7 bases outside the gene matches. Germline V gene sequence: CDR1 KGHDR, CDR2 SFDVKD. CDR3 length: 18 amino acids. The sample belongs to a study of blood T cell repertoires in COVID-19. Overall study context: PBMCs, B-cell-depleted T cells, or T cells were the source of the cDNA or gDNA that made up the material.

In the original processing: How many nucleated cells were present was estimated from reference gene primer amplification. The table came from immunoSEQ multiplex PCR; TCRdb's copy has only in-frame clones and leaves some out. The DNA was the basis for D and trimming; V, J and clone size are from that table. The table records about 40,000 clones, roughly 80% of them present only once. J is TRBJ2-5 and V is TRBV24-1; 16 bases fit TRBD2. The sequenced material came from peripheral blood. The TCR comes from a man aged 50 to 59 with active COVID-19. The CDR3 region is CATSDKGLAGGQRETQYF. The DNA for the CDR3 is TGTGCCACCAGTGATAAGGGACTAGCGGGGGGGCAGAGAGAGACCCAGTACTTC.